This paragraph covers one TCR beta chain sequence. The CDR3 regions of TCR beta were amplified from RNA transcripts. The HTBI primer set was used in a first-round RT-PCR of the TCR CDR3. From the multiplex PCR reads, TCRdb called clonotypes with MiXCR, one entry per CDR3 protein. Among approximately 700,000 distinct CDR3 sequences listed, over 15% were seen once. This sample was taken from a study of T cells in Graves' hyperthyroidism and ophthalmopathy. V lost 6 bases and J lost 3; bases outside the gene matches: 11. This CDR3 is built from 15 residues. CDR1 is SGHTA, CDR2 FQGNSA, per germline. Thyroid ultrasound and orbital computed tomography, with clinical symptoms and serum thyroxine and TRAb, informed diagnoses.

V usage is TRBV7-2 and J usage is TRBJ2-7; 7 bases agree with TRBD1. The origin of this receptor is a young man with Graves' hyperthyroidism. Sequencing was performed on blood. CDR3 nucleotides: TGTGCCAGCAGTTCAACACAGGGGACCTACTACGAGCAGTACTTC. This encodes CASSSTQGTYYEQYF. The full variable domain, with the rest looked up from reference TRBV7-2 and TRBJ2-7, is GAGVSQSPSNKVTEKGKDVELRCDPISGHTALYWYRQSLGQGLEFLIYFQGNSAPDKSGLPSDRFSAERTGGSVSTLTIQRTQQEDSAVYLCASSSTQGTYYEQYFGPGTRLTVT.